This TCR beta chain was captured in a study of identical twins. Donors were all healthy Caucasians. Germline CDR1 MDHEN, CDR2 SYDVKM. V lost 6 bases, J lost 10 bases, and 18 bases lay in between. This CDR3 contains 13 residues. Concerning this clonotype: Its antigen remains unknown.

Template switching introduced a universal primer site, and the cDNA bore unique molecular identifiers. A single record per CDR3 protein comes from TCRdb applying MiXCR to the 5' RACE reads. The sample has approximately 690,000 distinct CDR3 sequences, approximately 6% seen once. General study results and limits: Analyses based on zero insertions could be partly confounded by invariant MAIT and iNKT cells.

The receptor was isolated from a man younger than 30 in good health. The sequenced material came from naive T cells sorted from blood. The V call is TRBV28, the J call TRBJ2-5; TRBD2 might be the D (6 bases). CDR3 region: CASSDLRRGFQYF. In DNA form, the CDR3 reads TGTGCCAGCAGCGATCTCCGGAGGGGCTTCCAGTACTTC.